These 28 T cell receptor beta chains were all obtained from the same sample, sequenced in a study of blood T cell repertoires in COVID-19. Measured with immunoSEQ multiplex PCR; TCRdb has only the in-frame clones, and not every one. The sample comprises more than 150,000 clones, approximately 80% of which are singletons, and under 8.5% rests with the top ten. Sequences were obtained from peripheral blood. These receptors came from a human donor in a cohort sampled during active COVID-19.

This rearrangement joins TRBV19 to TRBJ1-4, with 7 positions matching TRBD1. Germline values: CDR1 LNHDA, CDR2 SQIVND (reference sequence). This CDR3 is built from 15 residues. V shed 7 bases, J shed 3 bases, and the junction held 8 bases outside the gene matches. In DNA, the CDR3 is TGTGCCAGTAAATCCACAGGGGAAGCTAATGAAAAACTGTTTTTT. It translates to CASKSTGEANEKLFF. The whole variable domain, remainder taken from reference TRBV19 and TRBJ1-4, is DGGITQSPKYLFRKEGQNVTLSCEQNLNHDAMYWYRQDPGQGLRLIYYSQIVNDFQKGDIAEGYSVSREKKESFPLTVTSAQKNPTAFYLCASKSTGEANEKLFFGSGTQLSVL.

The J gene is TRBJ1-3, the V gene TRBV19, with TRBD1 identical over 8 bases. The ends lost 4 bases at V and 0 bases at J; junction bases unmatched: 5. This CDR3 contains 16 residues. Germline values: CDR1 LNHDA, CDR2 SQIVND (reference sequence). CDR3 nucleotide sequence: TGTGCCAGTAGTACAGGGACAGGTTACTCTGGAAACACCATATATTTT. Its protein is CASSTGTGYSGNTIYF.

V gene TRBV4-1 combines with J gene TRBJ1-2; D not resolved. Germline-derived CDR1 and CDR2 are MGHRA and YSYEKL. V dropped 0 bases and J dropped 1 base, with 9 bases sitting between them. The CDR3 runs to 15 residues. The CDR3 here is CASSQDPSGNYGYTF. The CDR3, as DNA: TGCGCCAGCAGCCAAGATCCGTCGGGTAACTATGGCTACACCTTC.

The chain carries TRBV10-2 and TRBJ2-2; TRBD2 might be the D (6 bases). CDR1 is WSHSY, CDR2 SAAADI, per germline. The CDR3 is 14 amino acids. V gave up 6 bases and J gave up 3 bases, with 11 bases separating them. The CDR3 loop reads CASRRDPYTGELFF. The CDR3 DNA follows: TGCGCCAGCAGGCGGGACCCTTACACCGGGGAGCTGTTTTTT.

The chain links TRBV10-3 to TRBJ2-1; 10 bases are shared with TRBD2. The CDR3 has 15 residues. The germline V gene encodes CDR1 ENHRY and CDR2 SYGVKD. Germline trimming cut 11 bases from V and 8 bases from J; bases unmatched to any gene: 15. In DNA form, the CDR3 reads TGTGCCTCCCAAGGAGCGGGGGGGCAGTGGGATGAGCAGTTCTTC. It encodes CASQGAGGQWDEQFF.

The chain joins TRBV3-1 (or the pseudogene TRBV3-2) to TRBJ1-6, with D perhaps TRBD1 (6 bases). This CDR3 contains 15 residues. The V and J ends lost 0 bases and 9 bases respectively, with 12 bases between them. The germline gives CDR1 LGHDT, CDR2 YNNKEL (reference sequence). The CDR3 DNA reads TGTGCCAGCAGCCAAGACGGGGGGCCGCGTTCACCCCTCCACTTT. Translated: CASSQDGGPRSPLHF.

This clone was counted between two and nine times. J is TRBJ1-1 and V is TRBV29-1; unclear D gene. The CDR3 sequence is 13 residues long. V was trimmed by 1 base and J by 1 base, leaving 7 bases between them. Germline lookup yields CDR1 SQVTM and CDR2 ANQGSEA. The CDR3 nucleotides are TGCAGCGTTGAAGTACAGCAGAACACTGAAGCTTTCTTT. This encodes CSVEVQQNTEAFF. Supplemented by reference TRBV29-1 and TRBJ1-1, the full variable domain reads SAVISQKPSRDICQRGTSLTIQCQVDSQVTMMFWYRQQPGQSLTLIATANQGSEATYESGFVIDKFPISRPNLTFSTLTVSNMSPEDSSIYLCSVEVQQNTEAFFGQGTRLTVV.

The J gene is TRBJ1-2, the V gene TRBV18, with 10 bases that match TRBD1. The CDR3 is 15 residues long. CDR1 is KGHSH and CDR2 is LQKENI in the germline V gene. Losses at the gene ends were 3 bases for V and 4 bases for J; bases not matched to a gene: 5. CDR3: CASSPRDRGSYGYTF. Written as DNA, the CDR3 is TGTGCCAGCTCACCCCGGGACAGGGGTAGCTATGGCTACACCTTC.

The chain links TRBV11-1 to TRBJ2-7; 7 bases map to TRBD1. J was trimmed by 6 bases and V by 5 bases; bases with no gene match: 10. Germline CDR1 and CDR2: SGHAT and FQDESV (reference sequence). CDR3 length equals 14 residues. CDR3 DNA: TGTGCCAGCAGCCGCCGACAGGGAATCGCCGAGCAGTACTTC. Amino acids: CASSRRQGIAEQYF.

In this sample, this clone turned up once. The chain recombines TRBV2 with TRBJ2-1; 8 nucleotides line up with TRBD2. With V trimmed by 2 bases and J by 7 bases, 10 bases remained unmatched. Germline V lookup: CDR1 SNHLY, CDR2 FYNNEI. The CDR3 has 16 residues. The CDR3 sequence is CASSEYGRGAPNEQFF. In DNA form, the CDR3 reads TGTGCCAGCAGTGAATATGGGCGGGGGGCACCTAATGAGCAGTTCTTC.

The rearrangement joins TRBV6-5 to TRBJ2-5; D unclear. The V and J ends lost 0 bases and 2 bases respectively, with 4 bases between them. Germline V gene sequence: CDR1 MNHEY, CDR2 SVGAGI. The CDR3 has 13 amino acids. The CDR3 coding sequence is TGTGCCAGCAGTTACTCCCGTCAAGAGACCCAGTACTTC. It encodes CASSYSRQETQYF.

The gene calls are TRBV7-2 and TRBJ2-7; the match to TRBD1 covers 12 bases. J lost 6 bases, V lost 3 bases, and 3 bases had no gene match. The CDR3 has 14 residues. In germline, CDR1 is SGHTA, CDR2 FQGNSA. CDR3 nucleotide sequence: TGTGCCAGCAGCTTCCGGGACAGGGGGCCCGAGCAGTACTTC. Translated: CASSFRDRGPEQYF.

V gene TRBV4-2 combines with J gene TRBJ2-3, with D perhaps matching TRBD2 (6 bases). The germline gives CDR1 LGHNA, CDR2 YNFKEQ. V was shortened by 0 bases and J by 3 bases, with 13 bases between the two germline ends. The length of the CDR3 is 16 residues. The CDR3 region has the DNA TGTGCCAGCAGCCAAGAACGACTAGATGAGACAGATACGCAGTATTTT. Its translation is CASSQERLDETDTQYF.

The chain carries TRBV12-3 or TRBV12-4 and TRBJ1-1; D not certain. This CDR3 spans 12 amino acids. V was clipped by 5 bases and J by 6 bases, with 10 bases between them. The CDR3 sequence is CASSQRQAEAFF. In DNA, the CDR3 is TGTGCCAGCAGTCAGAGACAAGCTGAAGCTTTCTTT.

This clone showed up just once. At one of its ends the junction is not consistent with the germline gene, which may arise from a read error. The V gene is TRBV27, the J gene TRBJ2-3; 7 bases match TRBD2. This CDR3 contains 13 residues. Germline loops: CDR1 MNHEY, CDR2 SMNVEV (reference sequence). In DNA, the CDR3 is TGTGCCAGCAGTCCCTACGGGGGGAGCGTCGGGGATTTT. The encoded protein is CASSPYGGSVGDF.

V and J are TRBV7-8 and TRBJ2-5, with D perhaps TRBD2 (6 bases). The CDR3 contains 14 residues. Germline CDR1 is SGHVS and CDR2 is FQNEAQ. V lost 5 bases and J lost 5, with 15 bases in between. This CDR3 reads CASSVGLTGETQYF. CDR3 DNA sequence: TGTGCCAGCAGCGTGGGACTCACCGGTGAGACCCAGTACTTC.

V is TRBV29-1 and J is TRBJ2-3; 11 nucleotides align to TRBD2. Trimming removed 3 bases from V and 8 bases from J; junction bases left unmatched: 4. Germline values: CDR1 SQVTM, CDR2 ANQGSEA. The CDR3 has 13 residues. Here the CDR3 reads CSVDSGGAGTQYF. The CDR3 coding sequence is TGCAGCGTTGATAGCGGGGGGGCGGGTACGCAGTATTTT.

V usage is TRBV30 and J usage is TRBJ1-5; the match to TRBD1 covers 8 bases. The CDR3 length is 14 residues. Germline CDR1 and CDR2: GTSNPN and SVGIG (reference sequence). Trimming at V came to 2 bases and at J to 4 bases, leaving 4 bases not matched to a gene. This CDR3 is CAWSSGQGNQPQHF. CDR3 in DNA: TGTGCCTGGAGTTCCGGACAGGGAAATCAGCCCCAGCATTTT.

V usage is TRBV6-5 and J usage is TRBJ1-1, with D unresolved. Germline-derived CDR1 and CDR2 are MNHEY and SVGAGI. The CDR3 covers 14 residues. The V end was cut by 5 bases, the J end by 2 bases, with 12 bases between. The chain's CDR3 is CASSLFGVNTEAFF. The DNA for the CDR3 is TGTGCCAGCAGTCTCTTCGGAGTTAACACTGAAGCTTTCTTT.

The chain joins TRBV7-6 to TRBJ1-1, with 7 bases aligning to TRBD1. V dropped 2 bases and J dropped 3; count of bases not matched to a gene: 6. Germline V gene sequence: CDR1 SGHVS, CDR2 FNYEAQ. CDR3 length equals 15 residues. CDR3: CASSLRSGGYTEAFF. The CDR3 nucleotides read TGTGCCAGCAGCTTAAGGTCAGGGGGATACACTGAAGCTTTCTTT.

J is TRBJ2-7 and V is TRBV5-1, with D perhaps matching TRBD2 (6 bases). Trimming stripped 5 bases from V and 7 bases from J, with 13 bases between. The germline V gene has CDR1 SGHRS and CDR2 YFSETQ. The CDR3 covers 12 residues. This CDR3 reads CASREGIGEQYF. Here the CDR3 DNA reads TGCGCCAGCAGGGAGGGTATCGGAGAGCAGTACTTC.

The rearrangement joins TRBV4-1 to TRBJ2-2, with D maybe TRBD2 (5 bases). The CDR3 consists of 13 residues. V lost 1 base to trimming and J lost 7 bases, with 7 bases between them. Per the germline V gene, CDR1 is MGHRA and CDR2 is YSYEKL. DNA for the CDR3: TGCGCCAGCAGCCAAGGGAGCGGCGGGGAGCTGTTTTTT. Translated: CASSQGSGGELFF.

The rearrangement uses TRBV5-1 and TRBJ2-6; no definite D call. This CDR3 comprises 14 residues. Trimming took 4 bases from V and 0 from J, leaving 5 bases between them. Per the germline V gene, CDR1 is SGHRS and CDR2 is YFSETQ. The CDR3 here is CASSPSSGANVLTF. The CDR3 bases are TGCGCCAGCAGCCCCAGCTCTGGGGCCAACGTCCTGACTTTC.

The rearrangement uses TRBV29-1 and TRBJ2-7; a possible D gene is TRBD1 (6 bases). Trimming shortened V by 7 bases and J by 6 bases, and 13 bases separated the two germline ends. CDR3 length equals 11 residues. CDR1 is SQVTM, CDR2 ANQGSEA, per germline. DNA of the CDR3: TGCAGCGCCGGGACACCCTTCGAGCAGTACTTC. Its protein is CSAGTPFEQYF.

The V gene is TRBV11-3, the J gene TRBJ2-7, with a possible D match to TRBD1 (5 bases). The CDR3 is made up of 13 amino acids. Trimming shortened V by 0 bases and J by 6 bases, and 9 bases separated the two germline ends. Germline assignment: CDR1 SGHNT and CDR2 YENEEA. The CDR3 reads CASSLDGASEQYF. CDR3 bases: TGTGCCAGCAGCTTAGATGGGGCATCCGAGCAGTACTTC.

V is TRBV6-6 and J is TRBJ1-5; TRBD1 agrees at 9 bases. The CDR3 consists of 16 residues. Germline CDR1 and CDR2: MNHNY and SVGAGI (reference sequence). J lost 5 bases, V lost 2 bases, and 7 bases had no gene match. CDR3 DNA sequence: TGTGCCAGCAGTTACAGGGTGGGACAGGGATATCAGCCCCAGCATTTT. Protein sequence: CASSYRVGQGYQPQHF.

CDR3 loop: CASSPKLGTGLDYGYTF. In nucleotides, the CDR3 is TGTGCCAGCAGTCCTAAACTTGGGACAGGGTTAGACTATGGCTACACCTTC. V and J are TRBV6-6 and TRBJ1-2; 9 bases are a match to TRBD1. Looked up from germline, CDR1 is MNHNY and CDR2 is SVGAGI (reference sequence). CDR3 length: 17 amino acids. V trimming: 5 bases; J trimming: 3 bases; junction bases outside the gene matches: 13.

V and J are TRBV3-1 (or the pseudogene TRBV3-2) and TRBJ2-6, with a weak D call TRBD2 (5 bases). The germline V gene has CDR1 LGHDT and CDR2 YNNKEL (reference sequence). The CDR3 runs 16 residues. V dropped 2 bases and J dropped 1 base, with 9 bases sitting between them. CDR3 sequence reads: CASSQFRGSGANVLTF. The CDR3, as DNA: TGTGCCAGCAGCCAATTTAGAGGGTCTGGGGCCAACGTCCTGACTTTC.